The rows below give T cell receptor beta chains drawn from one sample of a study of blood T cell repertoires in COVID-19. Libraries were prepared by immunoSEQ multiplex PCR; TCRdb keeps only in-frame clonotypes and omits some of them. The sample includes a few hundred thousand clones, about 88% of them seen just once. The sample taken for sequencing was PBMCs or T cells enriched from blood (not recorded which). The receptors originated from a woman in her twenties or thirties who had recovered from COVID-19. Both conserved end residues are part of each CDR3. A D gene is named only where the DNA matches it firmly.

d_call cdr3_length j_call v_call cdr3_aa cdr3_nt
NA 13 TRBJ1-2 TRBV11-2 CASSLGGSYGYTF TGTGCCAGCAGCTTAGGAGGAAGCTATGGCTACACCTTC
NA 13 TRBJ2-1 TRBV4-2 CASSPLEQPEQFF TGTGCCAGCAGCCCCCTAGAGCAACCTGAGCAGTTCTTC
TRBD2 14 TRBJ2-2 TRBV5-4 CATRTRGGTGELFF TGTGCCACTCGGACTAGGGGAGGCACCGGGGAGCTGTTTTTT
TRBD2 15 TRBJ2-5 TRBV25-1 CASSESLGLGETQYF TGTGCCAGCAGTGAATCACTGGGACTAGGGGAGACCCAGTACTTC
NA 15 TRBJ1-3 TRBV6-5 CASSYSIQGQNTIYF TGTGCCAGCAGTTACTCGATACAGGGTCAAAACACCATATATTTT
NA 15 TRBJ2-5 TRBV19 CASSIARQGLETQYF TGTGCCAGTAGTATTGCAAGGCAGGGTCTAGAGACCCAGTACTTC
TRBD1 15 TRBJ2-1 TRBV4-1 CASSQPGTVNNEQFF TGCGCCAGCAGCCAACCCGGGACAGTTAACAATGAGCAGTTCTTC
NA 15 TRBJ2-5 TRBV3-1/TRBV3-2 CASSYQGPGSRTQYF TGTGCCAGCAGCTATCAAGGCCCGGGTTCGCGGACCCAGTACTTC
TRBD2 15 TRBJ2-1 TRBV5-1 CASSLTSGTYNEQFF TGCGCCAGCAGCTTGACTAGCGGCACCTACAATGAGCAGTTCTTC
NA 13 TRBJ1-2 TRBV4-1 CASSQDVQVGYTF TGCGCCAGCAGCCAAGATGTGCAGGTTGGCTACACCTTC
NA 16 TRBJ2-1 TRBV5-4 CASSGTPRSGYNEQFF TGTGCCAGCAGCGGAACCCCTCGGAGTGGCTACAATGAGCAGTTCTTC
NA 18 TRBJ2-6 TRBV27 CASSPLEMGGSGANVLTF TGTGCCAGCAGTCCCTTGGAAATGGGGGGATCTGGGGCCAACGTCCTGACTTTC
TRBD2 15 TRBJ2-7 TRBV4-1 CASSQELADVYEQYF TGCGCCAGCAGCCAAGAACTAGCGGACGTCTACGAGCAGTACTTC
TRBD2 13 TRBJ2-4 TRBV12-3/TRBV12-4 CASSLGGGDIQYF TGTGCCAGCAGTTTAGGTGGGGGGGACATTCAGTACTTC